These 2 T cell receptor beta chains originate from one sample sequenced in a study of neurological immune-mediated disorders. TCRdb re-called the 5' RACE reads through MiXCR, storing one row per CDR3 protein. Counted here are roughly 89,000 distinct CDR3 sequences, 2.5% to 3% occurring once; the ten biggest clones make up around 1.1%. Sequenced material: PBMCs. All receptors come from a woman aged 30 to 39 with multiple sclerosis.

This clonotype was detected ten times or more. The J gene is TRBJ2-7, the V gene TRBV27; D might be TRBD1 (5 bases). V lost 4 bases to trimming and J lost 3 bases, with 13 bases between them. The CDR3 spans 14 residues. Germline assignment: CDR1 MNHEY and CDR2 SMNVEV (reference sequence). The CDR3 DNA reads as TGTGCCAGCAGTTATCAGGGCGTCGGCTACGAGCAGTACTTC. This sequence encodes CASSYQGVGYEQYF.

This clonotype was seen ten or more times. V and J are TRBV12-3 or TRBV12-4 and TRBJ2-3; 11 bases map to TRBD1. The CDR3 sequence is 16 residues long. J lost 4 bases, V lost 6 bases, and 9 bases had no gene match. The CDR3 DNA reads as TGTGCCAGCAGGAGGACAGGGGGCAGTAAGGCAGATACGCAGTATTTT. As protein: CASRRTGGSKADTQYF.